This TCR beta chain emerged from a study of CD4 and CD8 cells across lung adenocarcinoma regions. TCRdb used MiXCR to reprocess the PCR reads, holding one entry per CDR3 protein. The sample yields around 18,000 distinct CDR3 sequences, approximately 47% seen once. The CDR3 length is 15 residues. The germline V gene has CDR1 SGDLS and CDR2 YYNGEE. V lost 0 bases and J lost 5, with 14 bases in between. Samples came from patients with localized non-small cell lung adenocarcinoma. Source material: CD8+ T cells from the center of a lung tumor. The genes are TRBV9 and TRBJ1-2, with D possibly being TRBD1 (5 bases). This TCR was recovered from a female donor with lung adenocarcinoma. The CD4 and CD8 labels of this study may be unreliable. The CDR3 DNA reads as TGTGCCAGCAGCGTAGGAGTCCGGGGCGGGTATGGCTACACCTTC. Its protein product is CASSVGVRGGYGYTF.